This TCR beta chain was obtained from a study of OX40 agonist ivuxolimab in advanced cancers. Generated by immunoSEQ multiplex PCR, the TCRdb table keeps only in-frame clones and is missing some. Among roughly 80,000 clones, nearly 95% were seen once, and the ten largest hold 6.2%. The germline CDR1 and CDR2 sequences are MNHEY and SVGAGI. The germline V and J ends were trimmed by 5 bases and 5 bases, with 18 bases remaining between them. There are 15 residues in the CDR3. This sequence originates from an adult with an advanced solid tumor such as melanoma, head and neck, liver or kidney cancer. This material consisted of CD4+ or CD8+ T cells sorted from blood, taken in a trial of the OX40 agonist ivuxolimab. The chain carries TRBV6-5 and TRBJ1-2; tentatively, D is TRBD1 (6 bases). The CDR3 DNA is TGTGCCAGCAGTCGACGGACAGCTAGGGAGTATGGCTACACCTTC. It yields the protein CASSRRTAREYGYTF.